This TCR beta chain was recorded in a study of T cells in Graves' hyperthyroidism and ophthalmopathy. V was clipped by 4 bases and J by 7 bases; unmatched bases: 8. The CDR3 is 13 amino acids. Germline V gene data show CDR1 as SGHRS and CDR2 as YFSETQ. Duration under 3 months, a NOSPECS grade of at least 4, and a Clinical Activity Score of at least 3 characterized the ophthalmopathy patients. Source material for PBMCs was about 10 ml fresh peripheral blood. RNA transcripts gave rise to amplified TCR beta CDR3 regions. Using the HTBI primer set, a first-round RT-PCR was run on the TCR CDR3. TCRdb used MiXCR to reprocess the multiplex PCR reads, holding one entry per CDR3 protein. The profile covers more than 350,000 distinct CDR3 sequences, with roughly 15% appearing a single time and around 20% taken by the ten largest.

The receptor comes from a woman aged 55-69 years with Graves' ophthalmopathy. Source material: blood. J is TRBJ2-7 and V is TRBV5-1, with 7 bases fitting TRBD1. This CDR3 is CASSLGTVGEQYF. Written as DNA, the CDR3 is TGCGCCAGCAGCCTCGGGACAGTGGGAGAGCAGTACTTC.